The T cell receptor beta chain under discussion was sequenced for a study of cytomegalovirus exposure and HLA in healthy donors. Whole-study results and caveats: Excluded were some V segments that proved indistinguishable, including TRBV6-2 and TRBV6-3.

The PCR ran on 60 Vbeta and 13 Jbeta primers. This table comes from immunoSEQ multiplex PCR, and its TCRdb copy is limited to in-frame clones, with some not included. The profile shows tens of thousands of clones, just under 70% of them singletons. V was clipped by 10 bases and J by 2 bases; unmatched bases: 6. The CDR3 contains 13 residues. The germline gives CDR1 LNHDA, CDR2 SQIVND (reference sequence). In regard to this clone: Its antigen is currently unknown.

Sequencing was carried out using PBMCs. The TCR sequence derives from a woman aged 45-60 years in good health and CMV-seropositive. This chain links TRBV19 with TRBJ2-3; 7 bases map to TRBD2. The CDR3 coding sequence is TGTGCCACCTCGGGACTACTCACAGATACGCAGTATTTT. Protein: CATSGLLTDTQYF.